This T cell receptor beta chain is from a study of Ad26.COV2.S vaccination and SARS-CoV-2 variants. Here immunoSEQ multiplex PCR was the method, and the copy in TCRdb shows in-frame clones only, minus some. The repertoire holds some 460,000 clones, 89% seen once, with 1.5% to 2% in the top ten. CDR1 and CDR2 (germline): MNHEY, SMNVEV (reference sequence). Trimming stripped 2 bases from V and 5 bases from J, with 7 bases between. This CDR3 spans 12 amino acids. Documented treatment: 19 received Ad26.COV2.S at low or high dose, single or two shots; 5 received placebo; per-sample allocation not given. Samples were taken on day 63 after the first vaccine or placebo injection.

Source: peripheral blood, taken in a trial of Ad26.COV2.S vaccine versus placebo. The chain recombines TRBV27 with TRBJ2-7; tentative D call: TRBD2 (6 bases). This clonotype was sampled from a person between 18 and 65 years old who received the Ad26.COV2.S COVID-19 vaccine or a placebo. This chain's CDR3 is CASSLGGNEQYF. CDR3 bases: TGTGCCAGCAGTTTAGGCGGGAACGAGCAGTACTTC.